These 11 T cell receptor beta chains share one sample of origin, sequenced in a study of blood T cell repertoires in COVID-19. Assay used: immunoSEQ multiplex PCR; TCRdb lists only in-frame clones, some missing. The table records 90,000 to 130,000 clones, approximately 88% of them present only once. Material for sequencing was peripheral blood. These receptors came from a woman in her seventies with acute or convalescent COVID-19.

J is TRBJ2-7 and V is TRBV6-5; tentative D call: TRBD1 (6 bases). This CDR3 spans 14 amino acids. CDR1 is MNHEY, CDR2 SVGAGI, per germline. V was shortened by 4 bases and J by 5 bases, with 15 bases between the two germline ends. Written as DNA, the CDR3 is TGTGCCAGCAGTTCAGGGGCTGTGCCGGACGAGCAGTACTTC. Protein sequence: CASSSGAVPDEQYF.

This clone was seen once. V gene TRBV24-1 combines with J gene TRBJ1-5; D ambiguous. The CDR3 length is 15 residues. CDR1 and CDR2 from the germline V gene are KGHDR and SFDVKD. The ends were cut back, 4 bases at V and 0 bases at J, with 9 bases in the middle. CDR3 nucleotides: TGTGCCACCAGTGAGGGCGCCTATAGCAATCAGCCCCAGCATTTT. It codes for CATSEGAYSNQPQHF.

The V and J genes are TRBV6-6 and TRBJ2-3, with 11 positions matching TRBD2. The CDR3 is 15 residues long. Germline V lookup: CDR1 MNHNY, CDR2 SVGAGI (reference sequence). V shed 6 bases and J 3 bases; nucleotides not matched to a gene: 5. The CDR3 DNA is TGTGCCAGCAGCCTTAGCGGGAGGGGAACAGATACGCAGTATTTT. The encoded protein is CASSLSGRGTDTQYF.

The V call is TRBV28, the J call TRBJ2-3; D gene ambiguous. The length of the CDR3 is 15 residues. Germline V gives CDR1 MDHEN, CDR2 SYDVKM. The germline V and J ends were trimmed by 7 bases and 2 bases, with 16 bases remaining between them. The CDR3 reads CASKPSGYFTDTQYF. In DNA, the CDR3 is TGTGCCAGCAAACCCTCGGGTTATTTCACAGATACGCAGTATTTT.

The chain recombines TRBV5-1 with TRBJ2-2; D unclear. Germline V gene lookup returns CDR1 SGHRS and CDR2 YFSETQ. The CDR3 loop spans 14 amino acids. Trimming shortened V by 0 bases and J by 1 base, and 4 bases separated the two germline ends. The CDR3 loop is CASSLGLNTGELFF. CDR3 in DNA: TGCGCCAGCAGCTTGGGACTGAACACCGGGGAGCTGTTTTTT.

The chain links TRBV5-4 to TRBJ2-7; the D is unclear. Germline CDR1 SGHNT, CDR2 YYREEE (reference sequence). The germline V and J ends were trimmed by 0 bases and 2 bases, with 9 bases remaining between them. The CDR3 covers 14 residues. CDR3 protein: CASSLAAVPYEQYF. DNA for the CDR3: TGTGCCAGCAGCTTGGCCGCAGTCCCCTACGAGCAGTACTTC.

This chain joins TRBV24-1 and TRBJ2-3; TRBD2 aligns across 12 bases. This CDR3 has 16 amino acids. V dropped 3 bases and J dropped 3; count of bases not matched to a gene: 3. Germline V CDR1 and CDR2: KGHDR, SFDVKD. Here the CDR3 reads CATSDRLAGVTDTQYF. In nucleotides, the CDR3 is TGTGCCACCAGTGATCGACTAGCGGGAGTGACAGATACGCAGTATTTT.

The V gene is TRBV7-8, the J gene TRBJ1-4; 7 bases are shared with TRBD1. Unmatched junction bases numbered 10, after V lost 4 bases and J lost 2 bases. CDR1 and CDR2 (germline): SGHVS, FQNEAQ. The CDR3 length is 17 residues. The CDR3 bases are TGTGCCAGCAGCTCAGGGGGGCTGTTAGCTACTAATGAAAAACTGTTTTTT. The encoded protein is CASSSGGLLATNEKLFF.

The count of this clone is one. The genes are TRBV28 and TRBJ1-2, with D perhaps matching TRBD1 (6 bases). The germline V gene has CDR1 MDHEN and CDR2 SYDVKM. CDR3 length: 13 residues. The V end was cut by 4 bases, the J end by 8 bases, with 14 bases between. CDR3 amino acids: CASSSIAGEGYTF. The CDR3 DNA follows: TGTGCCAGCAGTTCGATAGCAGGGGAAGGCTACACCTTC.

CDR3 in DNA: TGCGCCAGCAGCCCACTAGCGGGGGAGCAGTACTTC. This gives the protein CASSPLAGEQYF. This chain links TRBV4-1 with TRBJ2-7, with 10 bases lining up with TRBD2. The CDR3 length is 12 residues. The trim removed 4 bases at V and 7 bases at J, leaving 1 base unmatched. The germline V gene has CDR1 MGHRA and CDR2 YSYEKL.

V is TRBV7-8 and J is TRBJ1-5, with D perhaps matching TRBD1 (5 bases). V shed 2 bases and J shed 4 bases, with 12 bases lying between them. The germline V gene has CDR1 SGHVS and CDR2 FQNEAQ. The CDR3 contains 15 residues. Written as DNA, the CDR3 is TGTGCCAGCAGCTTAAGCGTCACAGGTAATCAGCCCCAGCATTTT. It specifies CASSLSVTGNQPQHF. The variable domain in full, with the rest retrieved from reference TRBV7-8 and TRBJ1-5, is GAGVSQSPRYKVAKRGQDVALRCDPISGHVSLFWYQQALGQGPEFLTYFQNEAQLDKSGLPSDRFFAERPEGSVSTLKIQRTQQEDSAVYLCASSLSVTGNQPQHFGDGTRLSIL.